The 10 T cell receptor beta chains presented below share a single source sample, sequenced in a study of cytomegalovirus exposure and HLA in healthy donors. The PCR contained 60 Vbeta and 13 Jbeta primers. The table came from immunoSEQ multiplex PCR; TCRdb's copy has only in-frame clones and leaves some out. The sample includes around 120,000 clones, approximately 80% seen only once; the top ten take roughly 1.2%. Sequencing was done on a sample of PBMCs. The source of these receptors is a girl aged 2 to 10 in good health and CMV-seronegative.

As regards this clone: An end of the junction does not agree with germline; a read error may underlie this. V and J are TRBV2 and TRBJ2-2, with a possible D match to TRBD2 (5 bases). The CDR3 has 14 residues. CDR1 and CDR2 (germline): SNHLY, FYNNEI. Here the CDR3 DNA reads TGTGCCAGCATAACACAGTTGAACACCGGGGAGCTGCTTTTT. Its protein product is CASITQLNTGELLF.

About this clone itself: The missing conserved phenylalanine or tryptophan at the end of this CDR3 makes a read error likely. No DNA is shown, since the ends of the CDR3 on it are uncertain; the CDR3 is the one TCRdb lists. The chain combines TRBV4-1 with TRBJ1-1; no check of the table's D call, TRBD1, against the DNA was made. The germline V gene encodes CDR1 MGHRA and CDR2 YSYEKL. The CDR3 contains 14 residues when both ends are counted. CDR3 region: CASSPGQGNAESFL.

This clone has just one count. The rearrangement joins TRBV7-2 to TRBJ2-5; D not certain. The J call may be in error: the DNA end matches TRBJ2-7 better. The germline V gene has CDR1 SGHTA and CDR2 FQGNSA. The CDR3 is made up of 12 amino acids. CDR3: CASSFYAYEQYF. DNA of the CDR3: TGTGCCAGCAGCTTCTATGCCTACGAGCAGTACTTC.

Written as DNA, the CDR3 is TGTGCCAGTAGTATAGGACAGCGGGCGGGGACAGATACGCAGTATTTT. As protein: CASSIGQRAGTDTQYF. This rearrangement joins TRBV19 to TRBJ2-3; a possible D gene is TRBD2 (6 bases). The CDR3 sequence is 16 residues long. Germline V gene lookup returns CDR1 LNHDA and CDR2 SQIVND (reference sequence). Between the trimmed V and J ends, which lost 1 base and 3 bases, there was a span of 14 bases.

The chain recombines TRBV5-1 with TRBJ2-3; TRBD1 agrees at 12 bases. CDR1 and CDR2 from the germline V gene are SGHRS and YFSETQ. V was pared by 6 bases and J by 5 bases, with 4 bases of the junction left unmatched. The CDR3 spans 14 residues. CDR3 residues: CASTGTGGIDTQYF. The CDR3 DNA reads TGCGCCAGCACCGGGACAGGGGGCATAGATACGCAGTATTTT.

The V and J genes are TRBV5-8 and TRBJ2-4; the match to TRBD2 covers 8 bases. V shed 4 bases, J shed 3 bases, and the junction held 9 bases outside the gene matches. This CDR3 comprises 16 residues. Germline V CDR1 and CDR2: SGHTS, YDEGEE. The CDR3 nucleotides read TGTGCCAGCAGCCCCCTGCTCGGGGGGGGCAAAAACATTCAGTACTTC. Translated: CASSPLLGGGKNIQYF.

The CDR3, as DNA: TGTGCCAGCAGTCCCGCGATGAACACTGAAGCTTTCTTT. This translates into CASSPAMNTEAFF. The rearrangement links TRBV27 to TRBJ1-1; the D is unclear. V was trimmed by 5 bases and J by 0 bases, leaving 7 bases between them. CDR3 length: 13 residues. Germline-derived CDR1 and CDR2 are MNHEY and SMNVEV (reference sequence).

The chain employs TRBV27 and TRBJ2-3, with 7 bases aligning to TRBD1. CDR3 length: 15 residues. The V and J ends lost 6 bases and 1 base, in that order; junction bases with no gene match: 7. Germline V gene sequence: CDR1 MNHEY, CDR2 SMNVEV (reference sequence). This chain's CDR3 is CASSPDRPRTDTQYF. The CDR3 DNA follows: TGTGCCAGCAGCCCGGACAGGCCTCGCACAGATACGCAGTATTTT.

The chain combines TRBV19 with TRBJ2-5; D unclear. Deletions cut 5 bases from V and 3 bases from J, with 7 bases between. Germline V gene lookup returns CDR1 LNHDA and CDR2 SQIVND (reference sequence). The CDR3 is made up of 12 amino acids. For the CDR3, the DNA is TGTGCCAGTAGTCGCCGGGAAGAGACCCAGTACTTC. Protein: CASSRREETQYF.

V usage is TRBV4-1 and J usage is TRBJ1-1, with unresolved D. V was pared by 1 base and J by 2 bases, with 17 bases between. The CDR3 sequence is 17 residues long. Germline CDR1 reads MGHRA; CDR2 reads YSYEKL. The CDR3 nucleotides read TGCGCCAGCAGCCAAGGTGGACTTAAAGTGATTAACACTGAAGCTTTCTTT. It yields the protein CASSQGGLKVINTEAFF.